This T cell receptor beta chain was sequenced for a study of shared T cell receptors in the human thymus. Method: immunoSEQ multiplex PCR; TCRdb's copy keeps in-frame clones and lacks some. The sample records hundreds of thousands of clones, approximately 90% being singletons. The CDR3 loop spans 15 amino acids. The junction had 5 bases not matched to a gene; V was cut back by 6 bases and J by 2 bases. CDR1 and CDR2 from the germline V gene are SGHAT and FQNNGV. These data were likewise used in another study, on human thymus T cells. As that study records: Serving as donors were healthy Finnish infants, each of whom was having open corrective surgery for congenital heart defects. Thymic and blood repertoires seemed to show skewed V and J gene use.

The TCR sequence derives from a boy under two years old with a congenital heart defect. The sample was thymocytes. The chain has TRBV11-2 and TRBJ2-7; 12 bases match TRBD2. The CDR3 sequence is CASRRTSGRPYEQYF. CDR3 nucleotides: TGTGCCAGCAGGCGTACTAGCGGGAGGCCCTACGAGCAGTACTTC.